This T cell receptor beta chain comes out of a study of beta chain features in type 1 diabetes. A remark on this clone: Its antigen remains unidentified.

Broader study findings: Type 1 diabetes patients had TCRB CDR3s that were shorter (moderately but significantly so) in all four CD4+ subsets. The study left unresolved whether HLA type influences TCRB rearrangement. Patients with type 1 diabetes showed fewer VDJ junction insertions and more deletions.

The entirety of the isolated RNA underwent reverse transcription, so expressed TCRB transcripts were sequenced. Libraries were prepared by immunoSEQ multiplex PCR; TCRdb keeps only in-frame clonotypes and omits some of them. The sample lists 250,000 to 350,000 clones, 13% to 15% occurring once. This CDR3 is built from 14 residues. The junction had 9 bases not matched to a gene; V was cut back by 8 bases and J by 6 bases. CDR1 and CDR2 from the germline V gene are MDHEN and SYDVKM. This sequence joins TRBV28 and TRBJ2-7, with 11 bases identical to TRBD2. The sequence came from a man aged 30 to 45 with type 1 diabetes. Sequenced input: naive CD4+ T cells from blood. This CDR3 is CASLAGGPSGEQYF. CDR3 in DNA: TGTGCCAGCTTAGCGGGAGGGCCCTCGGGCGAGCAGTACTTC.